In its sample, the clone carrying this T cell receptor (beta chain) was seen once. The data derive from a study of T cell changes during pregnancy in multiple sclerosis. Generated by immunoSEQ multiplex PCR, the TCRdb table keeps only in-frame clones and is missing some. The data contain approximately 100,000 clones, roughly nine tenths of them singletons. V shed 4 bases, J shed 2 bases, and the junction held 5 bases outside the gene matches. Germline V gene sequence: CDR1 SGDLS, CDR2 YYNGEE. This CDR3 has 15 amino acids. This receptor was obtained from a female donor with multiple sclerosis, enrolled in a pregnancy study. The sample consisted of peripheral blood, taken before pregnancy. The chain combines TRBV9 with TRBJ2-3, with TRBD1 matching over 9 bases. CDR3 in DNA: TGTGCCAGCAGCCTCAGGACAGGGGCCACAGATACGCAGTATTTT. Translated: CASSLRTGATDTQYF.